This section outlines one TCR beta chain sequence together with its context. Its antigen is unknown. The sample comes from a study of T cell responses to AZD1222 COVID-19 vaccine. Findings of the study overall: Females made up more of the donors, who were largely white British, and clonal diversity may have come out too low. Mapped onto spike, vaccine-associated CD4 TCRs spanned it and were dominant at 160-218 and 743-854. Receipt of two AZD1222 doses was followed by a rise in Spike-specific TCR breadth and depth.

Some clones are missing from TCRdb's copy, which holds only in-frame ones; the method was immunoSEQ multiplex PCR. The sample has some 130,000 clones; 80% to 90% are singletons. The J segment lost 4 bases and the V segment lost 5 bases, leaving 4 bases of the junction unmatched. In germline, CDR1 is SEHNR, CDR2 FQNEAQ (reference sequence). CDR3 length equals 13 residues. The clonotype originates from an adult who received the AZD1222 COVID-19 vaccine. The specimen was peripheral blood, collected 28 days after the second AZD1222 dose. The chain couples TRBV7-9 to TRBJ1-2; 7 nucleotides agree with TRBD1. CDR3 sequence reads: CASSLRDSYGYTF. As DNA, the CDR3 is TGTGCCAGCAGCCTTAGGGACAGCTATGGCTACACCTTC.